The clone carrying this T cell receptor (beta chain) has a handful of counts. The data are from a study of T cells in Graves' hyperthyroidism and ophthalmopathy. Regions amplified from RNA transcripts were the TCR beta CDR3 regions. During a first-round RT-PCR of the TCR CDR3, the HTBI primer set was used. TCRdb analysed the multiplex PCR reads with MiXCR anew, one entry per CDR3 protein. The sample includes approximately 530,000 distinct CDR3 sequences, 20% seen only once; the top ten take roughly 47%. The germline V and J ends were trimmed by 5 bases and 5 bases, with 17 bases remaining between them. CDR1 is LGHNA and CDR2 is YSLEER in the germline V gene. CDR3 length: 15 amino acids. Fresh peripheral blood, approximately 10 ml, was the source of the PBMCs.

This clonotype originated in a man aged 40-49 years with Graves' ophthalmopathy. This chain connects TRBV4-3 to TRBJ2-3; a possible D gene is TRBD1 (5 bases). Sequenced input: blood. The CDR3 sequence: CASSARGLDGDTQYF. The DNA of the CDR3 is TGCGCCAGCAGCGCAAGGGGATTGGACGGAGATACGCAGTATTTT.